These 29 T cell receptor beta chains were all obtained from the same sample, sequenced in a study of T cells in localized non-small cell lung cancer. The assay was immunoSEQ multiplex PCR, and TCRdb's table has in-frame clones only and misses some. The sample has 50,000 or so clones; 80% are singletons. The sample in question was PBMCs, obtained before any cancer treatment. Receptor source: a woman aged 35 to 69 with stage II lung adenocarcinoma.

CDR3 residues: CASSLEPGVNTEAFF. The CDR3 DNA sequence: TGCGCCAGCAGCTTGGAACCGGGCGTGAACACTGAAGCTTTCTTT. The gene calls are TRBV5-1 and TRBJ1-1; D not resolved. Germline V gene data show CDR1 as SGHRS and CDR2 as YFSETQ. V was shortened by 0 bases and J by 0 bases, with 9 bases between the two germline ends. This CDR3 contains 15 residues.

The V and J genes are TRBV15 and TRBJ1-1; D remains ambiguous. Germline V CDR1 and CDR2: LNHNV, YYDKDF (reference sequence). With 0 bases removed from V and 1 base from J, the gap between germline ends came to 12 bases. CDR3 length equals 16 residues. DNA of the CDR3: TGTGCCACCAGCAGAGATCTATTTCGACAGAACACTGAAGCTTTCTTT. As protein: CATSRDLFRQNTEAFF.

The chain carries TRBV7-9 and TRBJ1-1, with 7 nucleotides matching TRBD1. Germline loops: CDR1 SEHNR, CDR2 FQNEAQ (reference sequence). With V trimmed by 3 bases and J by 3 bases, 7 bases remained unmatched. The CDR3 runs 15 residues. In DNA, the CDR3 is TGTGCCAGCAGCTTGGGAGACAGGGCTTACACTGAAGCTTTCTTT. The encoded protein is CASSLGDRAYTEAFF.

The chain has TRBV30 and TRBJ1-2; 7 positions agree with TRBD1. The junction had 9 bases not matched to a gene; V was cut back by 4 bases and J by 1 base. The CDR3 has 15 amino acids. CDR1 and CDR2 (germline): GTSNPN, SVGIG (reference sequence). CDR3 amino acids: CAWTKTGNFNYGYTF. For the CDR3, the DNA is TGTGCCTGGACCAAGACAGGGAACTTTAACTATGGCTACACCTTC.

V is TRBV7-9 and J is TRBJ1-5, with 8 bases identical to TRBD1. The CDR3 contains 15 residues. The germline CDR1 and CDR2 sequences are SEHNR and FQNEAQ (reference sequence). V lost 5 bases and J lost 4; bases outside the gene matches: 7. CDR3 in amino acids: CASSPDRVGNQPQHF. The CDR3 nucleotides read TGTGCCAGCAGCCCGGACAGGGTGGGGAATCAGCCCCAGCATTTT.

V and J are TRBV2 and TRBJ2-2; TRBD2 aligns across 7 bases. Trimming cost V 4 bases and J 4 bases; bases outside gene matches: 6. This CDR3 comprises 15 residues. The germline V gene has CDR1 SNHLY and CDR2 FYNNEI. DNA of the CDR3: TGTGCCAGCAGTGGGGAGGGTGCGAGCACCGGGGAGCTGTTTTTT. This encodes CASSGEGASTGELFF.

The chain combines TRBV9 with TRBJ1-1; D remains ambiguous. Germline lookup yields CDR1 SGDLS and CDR2 YYNGEE. This CDR3 region has 14 residues. Deletions cut 0 bases from V and 2 bases from J, with 8 bases between. CDR3 in amino acids: CASSVASANTEAFF. The CDR3, as DNA: TGTGCCAGCAGCGTAGCTTCAGCAAACACTGAAGCTTTCTTT.

CDR3 sequence: CASSPDRDDYGYTF. The CDR3 DNA reads TGTGCCAGCAGCCCAGACAGGGACGACTATGGCTACACCTTC. This chain connects TRBV7-9 to TRBJ1-2, with 7 bases identical to TRBD1. V was pared by 5 bases and J by 3 bases, with 6 bases of the junction left unmatched. This CDR3 contains 14 residues. Germline V lookup: CDR1 SEHNR, CDR2 FQNEAQ (reference sequence).

This chain joins TRBV19 and TRBJ1-5; D uncertain. The CDR3 covers 16 residues. Trimming pared 6 bases from V and 0 bases from J, leaving 15 bases between. The germline gives CDR1 LNHDA, CDR2 SQIVND (reference sequence). CDR3 DNA sequence: TGTGCCAGTAGCGACCCGGGTCCTAATAGCAATCAGCCCCAGCATTTT. Protein product: CASSDPGPNSNQPQHF.

The rearrangement links TRBV5-1 to TRBJ2-5; 7 bases line up with TRBD1. CDR3 size: 14 residues. Trimming took 8 bases from V and 5 from J; bases not matched to a gene: 12. Germline V CDR1 and CDR2: SGHRS, YFSETQ. For the CDR3, the DNA is TGCGCCAGTCAATTCGCAGACAGGGATGAGACCCAGTACTTC. Translating gives CASQFADRDETQYF.

This clone has just one count. This sequence joins TRBV6-1 and TRBJ1-2; TRBD1 agrees at 7 bases. Germline loops: CDR1 MNHNS, CDR2 SASEGT. This CDR3 region has 15 residues. The trim removed 3 bases at V and 2 bases at J, leaving 6 bases unmatched. The CDR3 region has the DNA TGTGCCAGCAGTGATACAGGGGTAGAAAACTATGGCTACACCTTC. Translating it yields CASSDTGVENYGYTF.

The chain is built from TRBV2 and TRBJ1-2; TRBD1 might be the D (6 bases). Deletions cut 4 bases from V and 3 bases from J, with 18 bases between. This CDR3 is built from 16 residues. CDR1 SNHLY and CDR2 FYNNEI come from the germline V gene. CDR3 sequence: CASSGGGQQVHYGYTF. CDR3 coding DNA: TGTGCCAGCAGTGGGGGGGGCCAACAGGTGCACTATGGCTACACCTTC.

This clone was counted a single time. The rearrangement links TRBV2 to TRBJ1-1, with a weak D call TRBD1 (5 bases). V was cut by 6 bases and J by 0 bases, with 8 bases left in between. The length of the CDR3 is 13 residues. Per germline, CDR1 SNHLY and CDR2 FYNNEI. The CDR3 loop is CASSRVMNTEAFF. The CDR3 coding sequence is TGTGCCAGCAGCAGGGTCATGAACACTGAAGCTTTCTTT.

The chain links TRBV4-3 to TRBJ1-2; 7 nucleotides line up with TRBD1. V lost 1 base and J lost 2; bases outside the gene matches: 4. The CDR3 runs 15 residues. Germline V gene data show CDR1 as LGHNA and CDR2 as YSLEER. CDR3 in DNA: TGCGCCAGCAGCCAAGTATACAGGGGAAACTATGGCTACACCTTC. Translated: CASSQVYRGNYGYTF.

The chain employs TRBV28 and TRBJ1-5; no reliable D call. The V end was cut by 4 bases, the J end by 5 bases, with 9 bases between. The CDR3 extends over 13 amino acids. The germline CDR1 and CDR2 sequences are MDHEN and SYDVKM. In DNA, the CDR3 is TGTGCCAGCAGTTCCCAGTTGGATCAGCCCCAGCATTTT. Translating it yields CASSSQLDQPQHF.

The chain joins TRBV6-1 to TRBJ1-5; no definite D call. Per germline, CDR1 MNHNS and CDR2 SASEGT. Trimming removed 2 bases at V and 2 bases at J, with 16 bases between. The CDR3 has 17 residues. The CDR3: CASSELRWGEGNQPQHF. Here the CDR3 DNA reads TGTGCCAGCAGTGAACTAAGATGGGGTGAGGGCAATCAGCCCCAGCATTTT.

This chain uses TRBV5-6 with TRBJ1-1, with D possibly matching TRBD1 (6 bases). Germline CDR1 reads SGHDT; CDR2 reads YYEEEE. V was shortened by 5 bases and J by 3 bases, with 14 bases between the two germline ends. This CDR3 contains 14 residues. CDR3 coding DNA: TGTGCCAGCAGTTTACAGGGAAGGTACACTGAAGCTTTCTTT. It specifies CASSLQGRYTEAFF. The variable domain in full, with the rest retrieved from reference TRBV5-6 and TRBJ1-1, is DAGVTQSPTHLIKTRGQQVTLRCSPKSGHDTVSWYQQALGQGPQFIFQYYEEEERQRGNFPDRFSGHQFPNYSSELNVNALLLGDSALYLCASSLQGRYTEAFFGQGTRLTVV.

The V call is TRBV6-5, the J call TRBJ1-5; D perhaps matches TRBD1 (5 bases). Germline V lookup: CDR1 MNHEY, CDR2 SVGAGI. Trimming removed 4 bases at V and 5 bases at J, with 15 bases between. CDR3 size: 15 residues. Here the CDR3 DNA reads TGTGCCAGCAGTTTAACCGGGACGCGTGATCAGCCCCAGCATTTT. This sequence encodes CASSLTGTRDQPQHF.

V gene TRBV2 combines with J gene TRBJ2-5, with TRBD2 identical over 12 bases. With V trimmed by 7 bases and J by 8 bases, 14 bases remained unmatched. CDR1 is SNHLY and CDR2 is FYNNEI in the germline V gene. The CDR3 has 16 residues. The CDR3 here is CASKGPGASGGATQYF. CDR3 DNA sequence: TGTGCCAGCAAAGGACCAGGGGCTAGCGGGGGGGCAACCCAGTACTTC.

V gene TRBV5-6 combines with J gene TRBJ2-5; perhaps TRBD2 as D (6 bases). The CDR3 is 14 amino acids. Germline V gives CDR1 SGHDT, CDR2 YYEEEE. The V and J ends lost 2 bases and 1 base respectively, with 9 bases between them. The CDR3, as DNA: TGTGCCAGCAGCTTAGGAGGGATCCAAGAGACCCAGTACTTC. It is translated as CASSLGGIQETQYF.

This chain joins TRBV6-1 and TRBJ1-4; a weak D match, TRBD1 (6 bases). Trimming pared 1 base from V and 10 bases from J, leaving 13 bases between. This CDR3 has 14 amino acids. Germline values: CDR1 MNHNS, CDR2 SASEGT. CDR3 residues: CASSEGGPGGKLFF. CDR3 nucleotides: TGTGCCAGCAGTGAAGGGGGGCCCGGGGGAAAACTGTTTTTT.

The V and J genes are TRBV18 and TRBJ2-3; D gene unclear. The CDR3 runs 13 residues. Germline assignment: CDR1 KGHSH and CDR2 LQKENI. V lost 0 bases to trimming and J lost 6 bases, with 7 bases between them. The CDR3 DNA is TGTGCCAGCTCACCACCGACGGCGGATACGCAGTATTTT. This encodes CASSPPTADTQYF.

In nucleotides, the CDR3 is TGTGCCAGCAAGGCCGGGACAGGGGAGACCGGGGAGCTGTTTTTT. It specifies CASKAGTGETGELFF. V usage is TRBV4-2 and J usage is TRBJ2-2; 10 bases match TRBD1. Per the germline V gene, CDR1 is LGHNA and CDR2 is YNFKEQ. J was trimmed by 5 bases and V by 7 bases; bases with no gene match: 7. This CDR3 has 15 residues.

The genes are TRBV27 and TRBJ1-6; no definite D call. Trimming removed 3 bases at V and 6 bases at J, with 9 bases between. Germline-derived CDR1 and CDR2 are MNHEY and SMNVEV (reference sequence). The CDR3 covers 14 residues. The CDR3 nucleotides are TGTGCCAGCAGTTTCATAGGGTCTAATTCACCCCTCCACTTT. This codes for CASSFIGSNSPLHF.

The J gene is TRBJ2-5, the V gene TRBV4-1; D is undetermined. This CDR3 spans 12 amino acids. Per germline, CDR1 MGHRA and CDR2 YSYEKL. Trimming took off 0 bases at V and 5 bases at J, with 4 bases between the two ends. DNA for the CDR3: TGCGCCAGCAGCCAAGATATGGAGACCCAGTACTTC. This encodes CASSQDMETQYF.

V is TRBV7-8 and J is TRBJ2-2; D may be TRBD1 (6 bases). Trimming stripped 6 bases from V and 1 base from J, with 15 bases between. This CDR3 comprises 16 residues. Germline CDR1 SGHVS, CDR2 FQNEAQ. CDR3 in amino acids: CASSFQGGLNTGELFF. The CDR3 nucleotides read TGTGCCAGCAGTTTCCAAGGGGGATTGAACACCGGGGAGCTGTTTTTT.

The chain has TRBV5-4 and TRBJ2-5, with D possibly TRBD1 on 5 matching bases. The DNA end is a closer match to TRBJ2-7, so the J assignment may be wrong. Germline V CDR1 and CDR2: SGHNT, YYREEE (reference sequence). This CDR3 is 14 amino acids long. The CDR3: CASSDPRQTYEQYF. The CDR3 DNA reads as TGTGCCAGCAGCGATCCACGACAGACCTACGAGCAGTACTTC.

The chain recombines TRBV7-6 with TRBJ2-5; 11 bases agree with TRBD2. Trimming at V came to 5 bases and at J to 4 bases, leaving 6 bases not matched to a gene. Germline V gene data show CDR1 as SGHVS and CDR2 as FNYEAQ. The CDR3 sequence is 15 residues long. CDR3: CASSPGTSGLETQYF. DNA for the CDR3: TGTGCCAGCAGCCCCGGGACTAGCGGCCTAGAGACCCAGTACTTC.

The chain uses TRBV5-1 and TRBJ1-2, with TRBD1 matching 9 bases. CDR3 length: 14 amino acids. The V and J ends lost 1 base and 4 bases, in that order; junction bases with no gene match: 2. Germline V gives CDR1 SGHRS, CDR2 YFSETQ. The CDR3 loop reads CASSLPGQGYGYTF. CDR3 bases: TGCGCCAGCAGCTTGCCGGGACAGGGCTATGGCTACACCTTC.